Listed below are T cell receptor beta chains from one sample, sequenced in a study of blood T cell repertoires in COVID-19. TCRdb's copy holds only in-frame clones and misses some; the assay was immunoSEQ multiplex PCR. Of approximately 280,000 clones detected, approximately 91% appear once; the ten largest clones hold around 13%. Sequencing was done on a sample of peripheral blood. The receptors were gathered from a woman aged 55-69 years with acute or convalescent COVID-19. Each CDR3 is given with its conserved first and last residue. Fields, in order: clone size, V gene, J gene, D gene, CDR3 protein, CDR3 DNA. A D gene is named only where the DNA matches it firmly. For some rows the clone size is stated as once, few or many, or as a class when expanded; others skip it.

>.|TRBV7-3|TRBJ2-1|TRBD1
CASSSNRGFRNEQFF
TGTGCCAGCAGCTCGAACAGGGGATTCAGGAATGAGCAGTTCTTC
>once|TRBV12-3/TRBV12-4|TRBJ2-3|.
CASSQVDTQYF
TGTGCCAGCAGTCAGGTGGATACGCAGTATTTT
>.|TRBV29-1|TRBJ1-2|.
CSVEDRVGGYTF
TGCAGCGTTGAAGACAGGGTCGGTGGCTACACCTTC
>.|TRBV28|TRBJ1-3|.
CATVDSRSGNTIYF
TGTGCCACCGTGGACAGTAGGTCTGGAAACACCATATATTTT
>.|TRBV5-3|TRBJ2-3|TRBD1
CARSKGTGVRTDTQYF
TGTGCCAGAAGCAAGGGGACAGGGGTTAGGACAGATACGCAGTATTTT
>.|TRBV5-1|TRBJ1-1|TRBD1
CASSASTGWGSEAFF
TGCGCCAGCAGCGCGTCGACAGGGTGGGGCTCTGAAGCTTTCTTT
>.|TRBV3-1/TRBV3-2|TRBJ2-3|.
CASSQVRAGTDTQYF
TGTGCCAGCAGCCAAGTCAGGGCCGGGACAGATACGCAGTATTTT
>.|TRBV18|TRBJ2-1|.
CASSPRTENEQFF
TGTGCCAGCTCACCACGGACAGAAAATGAGCAGTTCTTC
>.|TRBV28|TRBJ1-2|TRBD1
CASNLNLDRVGNYGYTF
TGTGCCAGCAACCTTAACCTAGACAGGGTTGGTAACTATGGCTACACCTTC
>.|TRBV29-1|TRBJ1-1|TRBD1
CSVDRTGDMNTEAFF
TGCAGCGTTGACCGGACAGGTGACATGAACACTGAAGCTTTCTTT
>.|TRBV27|TRBJ1-1|.
CASTLARVNTEAFF
TGTGCCAGCACTTTAGCCAGGGTCAACACTGAAGCTTTCTTT
>once|TRBV5-1|TRBJ2-1|.
CASSLGVSSPFYNEQFF
TGCGCCAGCAGCTTAGGAGTATCCTCGCCTTTCTACAATGAGCAGTTCTTC
>.|TRBV29-1|TRBJ2-7|TRBD1
CSVVTGTGDSEQYF
TGCAGCGTTGTGACCGGGACAGGGGACTCCGAGCAGTACTTC
>.|TRBV19|TRBJ2-3|TRBD2
CASSITSGTTDTQYF
TGTGCCAGTAGTATTACTAGCGGGACTACAGATACGCAGTATTTT
>.|TRBV6-5|TRBJ2-2|TRBD2
CASWGLAGNTGELFF
TGTGCCAGCTGGGGACTAGCGGGGAACACCGGGGAGCTGTTTTTT
>.|TRBV12-3/TRBV12-4|TRBJ2-7|.
CASNAPGDYEQYF
TGTGCCAGCAACGCCCCCGGGGACTACGAGCAGTACTTC
>.|TRBV11-2|TRBJ2-5|TRBD2
CASSRTSGMETQYF
TGTGCCAGCAGTCGGACTAGCGGGATGGAGACCCAGTACTTC
>.|TRBV19|TRBJ1-3|.
CASSIPPRMSSGNTIYF
TGTGCCAGTAGTATACCCCCGCGGATGAGCTCTGGAAACACCATATATTTT
>.|TRBV28|TRBJ2-7|TRBD1
CASRELGQIYEQYF
TGTGCCAGCAGGGAACTGGGACAGATCTACGAGCAGTACTTC
>.|TRBV7-2|TRBJ2-7|.
CASSSLHSYEQYF
TGTGCCAGCAGCTCCCTACACAGCTACGAGCAGTACTTC
>.|TRBV3-1/TRBV3-2|TRBJ2-7|.
CASSQAGASSYEQYF
TGTGCCAGCAGCCAAGCTGGAGCGAGCTCCTACGAGCAGTACTTC
>few|TRBV9|TRBJ2-7|TRBD1
CASSPLAQGDYEQYF
TGTGCCAGCAGCCCCTTGGCACAGGGGGACTACGAGCAGTACTTC
>once|TRBV7-9|TRBJ2-7|TRBD1
CASSEGQGEQYF
TGTGCCAGCAGCGAAGGACAGGGCGAGCAGTACTTC
>.|TRBV5-4|TRBJ2-7|.
CASNLDSTSYEQYF
TGTGCCAGCAACCTAGACAGCACCTCCTACGAGCAGTACTTC
>once|TRBV19|TRBJ2-2|.
CASSSGAGHTGELFF
TGTGCCAGTAGTTCCGGAGCGGGCCACACCGGGGAGCTGTTTTTT
>.|TRBV19|TRBJ2-1|TRBD2
CASSQGGTSDSYNEQFF
TGTGCCAGTAGCCAAGGGGGGACTAGCGACTCCTACAATGAGCAGTTCTTC
>.|TRBV18|TRBJ1-1|.
CASSPGDMNTEAFF
TGTGCCAGCTCACCCGGGGACATGAACACTGAAGCTTTCTTT
>.|TRBV5-4|TRBJ2-7|TRBD1
CASSLITGGSYEQYF
TGTGCCAGCAGCTTAATCACAGGGGGATCCTACGAGCAGTACTTC
>.|TRBV27|TRBJ1-5|.
CASSLFGGAGSNQPQHF
TGTGCCAGCAGTTTATTTGGGGGGGCCGGGAGCAATCAGCCCCAGCATTTT
>.|TRBV19|TRBJ1-2|TRBD1
CASSVQGGGYTF
TGTGCCAGTAGTGTACAGGGGGGCGGCTACACCTTC
>.|TRBV4-1|TRBJ2-5|.
CASSPPDRQETQYF
TGCGCCAGCAGCCCCCCGGACAGACAAGAGACCCAGTACTTC
>.|TRBV19|TRBJ1-5|.
CATEWGGNQPQHF
TGTGCCACCGAATGGGGAGGCAATCAGCCCCAGCATTTT
>.|TRBV5-1|TRBJ1-6|.
CASSLIGRDSPLHF
TGCGCCAGCAGCTTGATAGGGAGGGATTCACCCCTCCACTTT
>.|TRBV6-5|TRBJ1-4|TRBD1
CASSYGQGNNEKLFF
TGTGCCAGCAGTTACGGACAGGGGAATAATGAAAAACTGTTTTTT
>.|TRBV30|TRBJ1-2|.
CAWSVEGAGYTF
TGTGCCTGGAGTGTCGAGGGTGCGGGCTACACCTTC
>few|TRBV25-1|TRBJ2-2|.
CASSAPGGLTGELFF
TGTGCCAGCAGTGCTCCAGGGGGGCTCACCGGGGAGCTGTTTTTT
>.|TRBV3-1/TRBV3-2|TRBJ2-6|TRBD1
CASSQMSGGRGPGANVLTF
TGTGCCAGCAGCCAAATGTCGGGCGGCAGGGGGCCTGGGGCCAACGTCCTGACTTTC
>.|TRBV4-1|TRBJ1-3|.
CASSQAGEIRNTIYF
TGCGCCAGCAGCCAAGCTGGGGAGATTAGAAACACCATATATTTT
>.|TRBV6-2/TRBV6-3|TRBJ1-1|TRBD1
CASSRQGGGTEAFF
TGTGCCAGCAGTAGACAGGGGGGAGGCACTGAAGCTTTCTTT
>.|TRBV12-3/TRBV12-4|TRBJ2-1|.
CASSTREWGEQFF
TGTGCCAGCAGTACACGGGAGTGGGGTGAGCAGTTCTTC
>few|TRBV11-1|TRBJ2-1|.
CASSLGLATTYNEQFF
TGTGCCAGCAGCTTAGGGCTAGCTACTACCTACAATGAGCAGTTCTTC
>.|TRBV15|TRBJ1-1|.
CATSRVGALNTEAFF
TGTGCCACCAGCAGAGTAGGGGCGTTGAACACTGAAGCTTTCTTT
>.|TRBV5-6|TRBJ1-2|.
CASSASPSAVNYGYTF
TGTGCCAGCAGCGCCTCACCGTCGGCGGTAAACTATGGCTACACCTTC
>.|TRBV4-3|TRBJ1-4|.
CASSQDGQDNEKLFF
TGCGCCAGCAGCCAAGATGGCCAGGATAATGAAAAACTGTTTTTT
>.|TRBV28|TRBJ1-1|.
CASSSAGGEGSTEAFF
TGTGCCAGCAGTTCAGCCGGGGGGGAAGGCAGCACTGAAGCTTTCTTT
>.|TRBV7-3|TRBJ2-1|TRBD1
CASSSSRWTGGGNEQFF
TGTGCCAGCAGCTCCTCCCGATGGACAGGGGGGGGAAATGAGCAGTTCTTC
>.|TRBV6-2/TRBV6-3|TRBJ1-1|.
CASSQGEAFF
TGTGCCAGCAGTCAGGGTGAAGCTTTCTTT
>once|TRBV29-1|TRBJ1-1|TRBD1
CSGDRGHTEAFF
TGCAGCGGAGACAGGGGCCACACTGAAGCTTTCTTT
>once|TRBV4-3|TRBJ2-7|TRBD2
CASSQEAGLADLREQYF
TGCGCCAGCAGCCAAGAAGCCGGACTAGCGGATCTTCGGGAGCAGTACTTC
>.|TRBV5-1|TRBJ2-7|.
CASSLAPGLENEQYF
TGCGCCAGCAGCTTGGCACCAGGGTTAGAGAACGAGCAGTACTTC
>.|TRBV27|TRBJ2-7|.
CASSLSRGRGNYEQYF
TGTGCCAGCAGCTTGAGCCGGGGCAGGGGAAACTACGAGCAGTACTTC
>.|TRBV5-8|TRBJ1-2|TRBD1
CASSWTGENYGYTF
TGTGCCAGCAGCTGGACAGGGGAGAACTATGGCTACACCTTC
>few|TRBV6-5|TRBJ2-7|.
CASKTSYGGEQYF
TGTGCCAGCAAGACTAGTTACGGGGGCGAGCAGTACTTC
>.|TRBV6-2/TRBV6-3|TRBJ2-1|TRBD2
CASSYGTSGYNEQFF
TGTGCCAGCAGTTACGGTACTAGCGGCTACAATGAGCAGTTCTTC
>.|TRBV24-1|TRBJ2-6|TRBD2
CATSDASGRASGANVLTF
TGTGCCACCAGTGACGCTAGCGGGAGGGCCTCTGGGGCCAACGTCCTGACTTTC
>.|TRBV4-1|TRBJ2-7|TRBD2
CASSQVWDYSYEQYF
TGCGCCAGCAGCCAAGTATGGGACTACTCCTACGAGCAGTACTTC
>.|TRBV9|TRBJ2-3|TRBD2
CASTKVSSGVATDTQYF
TGTGCCAGCACCAAAGTGAGTAGCGGGGTTGCCACAGATACGCAGTATTTT
>.|TRBV5-1|TRBJ2-3|TRBD2
CASSFGLAGGDTQYF
TGCGCCAGCAGCTTCGGACTAGCGGGAGGAGATACGCAGTATTTT
>.|TRBV29-1|TRBJ2-6|TRBD1
CSVGTGGRGANVLTF
TGCAGCGTTGGGACAGGGGGCCGTGGGGCCAACGTCCTGACTTTC